The 26 T cell receptor beta chains presented below share a single source sample, sequenced in a study of beta chain features in type 1 diabetes. No antigen has been identified for these receptors. General study points: Shorter TCRB CDR3s, moderately but significantly so, were found in Type 1 diabetes patients in all four CD4+ subsets.

The whole isolated RNA underwent reverse transcription, so sequencing captured expressed TCRB transcripts. Data came from immunoSEQ multiplex PCR; TCRdb stores just in-frame clones and leaves some out. The repertoire holds about 650,000 clones, under 15% seen once, with about 0.11% in the top ten. The specimen sequenced was naive CD4+ T cells from blood. The receptor set was obtained from a man younger than 40 with type 1 diabetes.

This clone was found a few times. The V and J genes are TRBV30 and TRBJ2-7, with a weak D call TRBD2 (6 bases). CDR3 length: 15 amino acids. CDR1 and CDR2 from the germline V gene are GTSNPN and SVGIG (reference sequence). V lost 1 base and J 2 bases, leaving 15 bases between the germline ends. The CDR3 nucleotides are TGTGCCTGGAGTGCGCCGGGGGAAGTTACCTACGAGCAGTACTTC. It codes for CAWSAPGEVTYEQYF. Full variable domain (outside the CDR3, taken from reference TRBV30 and TRBJ2-7): SQTIHQWPATLVQPVGSPLSLECTVEGTSNPNLYWYRQAAGRGLQLLFYSVGIGQISSEVPQNLSASRPQDRQFILSSKKLLLSDSGFYLCAWSAPGEVTYEQYFGPGTRLTVT.

The V gene is TRBV11-2, the J gene TRBJ2-3; 7 bases line up with TRBD2. The V segment lost 5 bases and the J segment 2 bases; nucleotides outside the gene matches: 7. Germline V gene sequence: CDR1 SGHAT, CDR2 FQNNGV. The CDR3 is made up of 15 amino acids. CDR3 protein: CASSLQRGHTDTQYF. Written as DNA, the CDR3 is TGTGCCAGCAGCCTACAGCGGGGCCACACAGATACGCAGTATTTT.

The rearrangement uses TRBV5-4 and TRBJ1-2; D possibly corresponds to TRBD1 (5 bases). Trimming pared 5 bases from V and 7 bases from J, leaving 24 bases between. The CDR3 sequence is 16 residues long. Germline-derived CDR1 and CDR2 are SGHNT and YYREEE (reference sequence). This CDR3 is CASRQTGTALSGGYTF. Written as DNA, the CDR3 is TGTGCCAGCAGACAAACCGGGACGGCTCTTTCGGGTGGCTACACCTTC.

This clone has a handful of counts. The chain couples TRBV7-8 to TRBJ1-5; TRBD1 is a possible D gene (5 bases). Germline V lookup: CDR1 SGHVS, CDR2 FQNEAQ. The CDR3 has 13 residues. With 5 bases removed from V and 6 bases from J, the gap between germline ends came to 11 bases. As DNA, the CDR3 is TGTGCCAGCAGCCGCGGGACCTTTCAGCCCCAGCATTTT. Its protein product is CASSRGTFQPQHF.

V and J are TRBV5-1 and TRBJ1-6; D might be TRBD1 (5 bases). V was clipped by 0 bases and J by 8 bases, with 12 bases between them. Germline assignment: CDR1 SGHRS and CDR2 YFSETQ. The CDR3 totals 15 residues. The CDR3: CASSLDGQGYSPLHF. The DNA of the CDR3 is TGCGCCAGCAGCTTGGACGGACAAGGTTATTCACCCCTCCACTTT.

This clone has more than one count but fewer than ten. V is TRBV4-3 and J is TRBJ2-1, with 7 bases lining up with TRBD2. Losses at the gene ends were 0 bases for V and 4 bases for J; bases not matched to a gene: 6. CDR1 LGHNA and CDR2 YSLEER come from the germline V gene. This CDR3 has 16 amino acids. The CDR3 region is CASSQESGGGYNEQFF. As DNA, the CDR3 is TGCGCCAGCAGCCAAGAAAGTGGCGGGGGATACAATGAGCAGTTCTTC.

A few counts support this clone. The chain is built from TRBV2 and TRBJ2-5, with TRBD1 matching 8 bases. Looked up from germline, CDR1 is SNHLY and CDR2 is FYNNEI. CDR3 length: 12 residues. V dropped 8 bases and J dropped 7; count of bases not matched to a gene: 6. CDR3 nucleotide sequence: TGTGCCAGCCCGCAACAGGGGGGGACCCAGTACTTC. This sequence encodes CASPQQGGTQYF.

Only a few counts were recorded for this clone. This sequence joins TRBV27 and TRBJ1-5, with 9 bases that match TRBD1. With V trimmed by 6 bases and J by 4 bases, 4 bases remained unmatched. The germline gives CDR1 MNHEY, CDR2 SMNVEV (reference sequence). The CDR3 loop spans 14 amino acids. CDR3 DNA: TGTGCCAGCAGACGACAGGGGGGTAATCAGCCCCAGCATTTT. Amino acids: CASRRQGGNQPQHF.

This clone has just a few counts. The chain has TRBV29-1 and TRBJ1-1; 10 positions agree with TRBD1. The germline V gene has CDR1 SQVTM and CDR2 ANQGSEA. This CDR3 has 14 amino acids. V trimming: 3 bases; J trimming: 3 bases; junction bases outside the gene matches: 4. The CDR3 coding sequence is TGCAGCGTTGACCCTGGACAGGGGGACACTGAAGCTTTCTTT. It is translated as CSVDPGQGDTEAFF.

This clone was seen a few times. The chain joins TRBV14 to TRBJ2-5; D not resolved. Per the germline V gene, CDR1 is SGHDN and CDR2 is FVKESK. V was trimmed by 4 bases and J by 5 bases, leaving 8 bases between them. This CDR3 contains 12 residues. This chain's CDR3 is CASSPIGETQYF. DNA for the CDR3: TGTGCCAGCAGCCCCATAGGCGAGACCCAGTACTTC.

The rearrangement joins TRBV6-5 to TRBJ2-5, with 7 bases that match TRBD1. V shed 7 bases, J shed 2 bases, and the junction held 7 bases outside the gene matches. This CDR3 has 14 amino acids. Germline V gene data show CDR1 as MNHEY and CDR2 as SVGAGI. CDR3 amino acids: CASTSGRGQETQYF. CDR3 nucleotide sequence: TGTGCCAGCACCTCGGGCAGGGGGCAAGAGACCCAGTACTTC.

This rearrangement joins TRBV7-9 to TRBJ1-2; 10 bases agree with TRBD1. CDR1 is SEHNR and CDR2 is FQNEAQ in the germline V gene (reference sequence). The trim removed 5 bases at V and 3 bases at J, leaving 6 bases unmatched. The CDR3 consists of 15 residues. CDR3 in DNA: TGTGCCAGCAGCCCCGAGACAGGGGGCTACTATGGCTACACCTTC. Translated: CASSPETGGYYGYTF.

This clone has just a few counts. The genes are TRBV9 and TRBJ1-2; tentative D call: TRBD1 (6 bases). Germline-derived CDR1 and CDR2 are SGDLS and YYNGEE. The CDR3 is 11 residues long. V shed 4 bases and J shed 10 bases, with 11 bases lying between them. CDR3 nucleotides: TGTGCCAGCAGCCGTCAGGGACACTACACCTTC. Translated, it gives CASSRQGHYTF. The entire variable domain, with the rest obtained from reference TRBV9 and TRBJ1-2, is as follows: DSGVTQTPKHLITATGQRVTLRCSPRSGDLSVYWYQQSLDQGLQFLIQYYNGEERAKGNILERFSAQQFPDLHSELNLSSLELGDSALYFCASSRQGHYTFGSGTRLTVV.

J is TRBJ1-5 and V is TRBV4-2; 7 positions agree with TRBD1. There are 14 residues in the CDR3. Per germline, CDR1 LGHNA and CDR2 YNFKEQ. V was pared by 1 base and J by 6 bases, with 3 bases of the junction left unmatched. The CDR3 nucleotides read TGTGCCAGCAGCCAAGGACAGGGTAGTCAGCCCCAGCATTTT. Protein: CASSQGQGSQPQHF.

This clone was observed a few times. The V and J genes are TRBV7-2 and TRBJ2-7; D uncertain. This CDR3 is 14 amino acids long. Per the germline V gene, CDR1 is SGHTA and CDR2 is FQGNSA. Trimming shortened V by 3 bases and J by 0 bases, and 9 bases separated the two germline ends. The CDR3 is CASSLLTPSYEQYF. In nucleotides, the CDR3 is TGTGCCAGCAGCTTGCTGACACCCTCCTACGAGCAGTACTTC. Full variable domain (outside the CDR3, taken from reference TRBV7-2 and TRBJ2-7): GAGVSQSPSNKVTEKGKDVELRCDPISGHTALYWYRQSLGQGLEFLIYFQGNSAPDKSGLPSDRFSAERTGGSVSTLTIQRTQQEDSAVYLCASSLLTPSYEQYFGPGTRLTVT.

The table lists this clone with a few counts. The CDR3, as DNA: TGTGCCAGCAGCCAAGACGGGAGCGGCTCCTACAATGAGCAGTTCTTC. It yields the protein CASSQDGSGSYNEQFF. The chain combines TRBV4-2 with TRBJ2-1; maybe TRBD2 (6 bases). Trimming took off 0 bases at V and 0 bases at J, with 9 bases between the two ends. The CDR3 covers 16 residues. Per the germline V gene, CDR1 is LGHNA and CDR2 is YNFKEQ.

The chain couples TRBV25-1 to TRBJ1-2; no reliable D call. The CDR3 runs 11 residues. The V end lost 4 bases, the J end lost 2 bases, and 2 bases lay between the germline ends. CDR1 MGHDK and CDR2 SYGVNS come from the germline V gene. CDR3 amino acids: CASSGNYGYTF. The CDR3 bases are TGTGCCAGCAGTGGAAACTATGGCTACACCTTC.

Here the CDR3 DNA reads TGTGCCAGCAGCTTACAACAGGGCGGTGGAGCTTTCTTT. Its protein product is CASSLQQGGGAFF. The chain employs TRBV5-4 and TRBJ1-1; D may be TRBD1 (6 bases). Germline V lookup: CDR1 SGHNT, CDR2 YYREEE (reference sequence). The CDR3 is made up of 13 amino acids. V was trimmed by 2 bases and J by 10 bases, leaving 15 bases between them.

This clone was detected only a few times. Other DNA sequences in the sample encode the same CDR3. The chain carries TRBV18 and TRBJ2-5, with D unresolved. Germline CDR1 reads KGHSH; CDR2 reads LQKENI. Trimming took off 2 bases at V and 2 bases at J, with 3 bases between the two ends. The CDR3 is 12 residues long. As DNA, the CDR3 is TGTGCCAGCTCACCAGCACAAGAGACCCAGTACTTC. It is translated as CASSPAQETQYF.

This clone was seen a few times. The genes are TRBV29-1 and TRBJ1-5; possible D gene TRBD1, 6 bases. CDR3 length: 18 residues. Trimming took 3 bases from V and 9 from J, leaving 30 bases between them. Germline values: CDR1 SQVTM, CDR2 ANQGSEA. The CDR3 protein is CSVEPQSRTVGLGWPQHF. CDR3 DNA: TGCAGCGTTGAGCCTCAATCGAGGACAGTAGGTTTGGGATGGCCCCAGCATTTT.

This clone was observed a handful of times. The CDR3 loop reads CASGEDTQYF. The CDR3 nucleotides are TGTGCCAGCGGCGAAGATACGCAGTATTTT. The chain links TRBV9 to TRBJ2-3; D remains unclear. V dropped 7 bases and J dropped 5 bases, with 5 bases sitting between them. This CDR3 is 10 amino acids long. Germline lookup yields CDR1 SGDLS and CDR2 YYNGEE. The full variable domain, with the rest looked up from reference TRBV9 and TRBJ2-3, is DSGVTQTPKHLITATGQRVTLRCSPRSGDLSVYWYQQSLDQGLQFLIQYYNGEERAKGNILERFSAQQFPDLHSELNLSSLELGDSALYFCASGEDTQYFGPGTRLTVL.

The gene calls are TRBV2 and TRBJ2-2, with TRBD1 matching 7 bases. Germline CDR1 is SNHLY and CDR2 is FYNNEI. With 5 bases clipped from V and 5 bases from J, the junction kept 5 bases outside the gene matches. This CDR3 comprises 14 residues. The CDR3 reads CASSPYRGTGELFF. In nucleotides, the CDR3 is TGTGCCAGCAGTCCATACAGGGGAACCGGGGAGCTGTTTTTT.

V gene TRBV6-5 combines with J gene TRBJ2-3; the match to TRBD1 covers 10 bases. Trimming at V came to 6 bases and at J to 3 bases, leaving 6 bases not matched to a gene. Germline V gene lookup returns CDR1 MNHEY and CDR2 SVGAGI. The CDR3 runs 15 residues. CDR3 loop: CASRKAGQGTDTQYF. CDR3 bases: TGTGCCAGCAGGAAAGCGGGACAGGGGACAGATACGCAGTATTTT.

This clone showed up just a few times. The rearrangement uses TRBV14 and TRBJ1-2; possible D gene TRBD1, 6 bases. This CDR3 has 13 residues. The V gene lost 4 bases and the J gene lost 8 bases, with 14 bases spanning the gap. CDR1 and CDR2 from the germline V gene are SGHDN and FVKESK. The CDR3 spells CASSRTVWRGYTF. As DNA, the CDR3 is TGTGCCAGCAGCCGGACAGTATGGAGAGGCTACACCTTC. The whole variable domain, filled in from reference TRBV14 and TRBJ1-2, reads EAGVTQFPSHSVIEKGQTVTLRCDPISGHDNLYWYRRVMGKEIKFLLHFVKESKQDESGMPNNRFLAERTGGTYSTLKVQPAELEDSGVYFCASSRTVWRGYTFGSGTRLTVV.

This sequence joins TRBV20-1 and TRBJ2-7, with D uncertain. Trimming stripped 5 bases from V and 4 bases from J, with 9 bases between. From germline, CDR1 is DFQATT and CDR2 SNEGSKA (reference sequence). The CDR3 contains 11 residues. The CDR3 here is CSAPLAYEQYF. The CDR3 DNA reads as TGCAGTGCTCCCTTAGCTTACGAGCAGTACTTC.

Written as DNA, the CDR3 is TGTGCCAGCAGGGAGGGACAGGGAACGAGGGAGCAGTACTTC. Amino acids: CASREGQGTREQYF. The rearrangement links TRBV6-1 to TRBJ2-7, with 9 bases fitting TRBD1. Germline loops: CDR1 MNHNS, CDR2 SASEGT. The V segment lost 6 bases and the J segment 7 bases; nucleotides outside the gene matches: 10. CDR3 length equals 14 residues.